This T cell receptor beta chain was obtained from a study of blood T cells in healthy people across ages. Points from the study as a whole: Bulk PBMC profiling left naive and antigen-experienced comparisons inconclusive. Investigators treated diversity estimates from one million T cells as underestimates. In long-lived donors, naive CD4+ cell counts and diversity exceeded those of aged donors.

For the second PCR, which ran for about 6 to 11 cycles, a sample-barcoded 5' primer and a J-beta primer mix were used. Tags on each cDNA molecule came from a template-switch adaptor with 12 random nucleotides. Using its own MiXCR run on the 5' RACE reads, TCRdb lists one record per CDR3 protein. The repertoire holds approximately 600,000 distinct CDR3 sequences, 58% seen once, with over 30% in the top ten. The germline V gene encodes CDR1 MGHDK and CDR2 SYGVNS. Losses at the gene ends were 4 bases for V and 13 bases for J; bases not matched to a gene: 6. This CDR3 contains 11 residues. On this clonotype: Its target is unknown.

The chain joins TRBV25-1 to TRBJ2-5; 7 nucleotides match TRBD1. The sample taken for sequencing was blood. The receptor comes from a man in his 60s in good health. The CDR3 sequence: CASSGGTAPYF. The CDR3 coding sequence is TGTGCCAGCAGTGGTGGGACAGCTCCGTACTTC.